The 27 T cell receptor beta chains given below trace back to one sample, sequenced in a study of metastatic and nonmetastatic thyroid tumors. TCRdb re-called clones from the PCR reads using MiXCR. Of over 25,000 clones in the sample, around 7% were seen once. Patients were all untreated before their thyroid surgery. Sequencing used blood. The receptors stem from a female donor with papillary thyroid cancer or a benign thyroid nodule (not recorded which). Some clones in this sample may be carry-over from other donors' samples.

This clone has at least ten counts. V is TRBV12-3 or TRBV12-4 and J is TRBJ2-3; D call uncertain. Trimming pared 0 bases from V and 2 bases from J, leaving 9 bases between. This CDR3 is built from 15 residues. CDR3 nucleotides: TGTGCCAGCAGTTTAGCGCGCAGGTACACAGATACGCAGTATTTT. Translation gives CASSLARRYTDTQYF.

The table lists this clone with many counts. This chain links TRBV28 with TRBJ2-1; 15 bases fit TRBD2. The junction had 6 bases not matched to a gene; V was cut back by 5 bases and J by 10 bases. Germline lookup yields CDR1 MDHEN and CDR2 SYDVKM. CDR3 length: 15 amino acids. The CDR3 region is CASSLWTSGREEQFF. CDR3 bases: TGTGCCAGCAGTCTCTGGACTAGCGGGAGGGAGGAGCAGTTCTTC.

This clone occurred many times. A read error may explain this, as a much larger clone is one base away. Other nucleotide sequences in the sample specify the same CDR3. The chain is built from TRBV6-6 and TRBJ1-2; D may be TRBD1 (5 bases). Germline CDR1 MNHNY, CDR2 SVGAGI (reference sequence). The CDR3 totals 16 residues. The CDR3 region has the DNA TGTGCCAGCAGTTACTCGAAGGGGCGTCCTAACTACGGCTACACCTTC. Translating it yields CASSYSKGRPNYGYTF.

This clone has at least ten counts. The rearrangement uses TRBV27 and TRBJ2-3; 11 bases are shared with TRBD2. Germline V lookup: CDR1 MNHEY, CDR2 SMNVEV (reference sequence). The V segment lost 9 bases and the J segment 4 bases; nucleotides outside the gene matches: 6. The CDR3 is 14 amino acids. The CDR3 sequence is CASSGREGADTQYF. CDR3 bases: TGTGCCAGTAGCGGGAGGGAGGGCGCAGATACGCAGTATTTT.

This clone was seen many times. CDR3 sequence reads: CSAPNGLYLSYNEQFF. CDR3 DNA sequence: TGCAGTGCTCCAAACGGACTGTACCTCTCCTACAATGAGCAGTTCTTC. This rearrangement joins TRBV20-1 to TRBJ2-1, with a weak D call TRBD2 (5 bases). CDR1 is DFQATT and CDR2 is SNEGSKA in the germline V gene (reference sequence). The ends were cut back, 5 bases at V and 0 bases at J, with 17 bases in the middle. CDR3 length: 16 residues.

This clone was seen ten or more times. This chain uses TRBV20-1 with TRBJ2-3, with 10 bases that match TRBD2. V shed 3 bases, J shed 2 bases, and the junction held 8 bases outside the gene matches. This CDR3 has 16 residues. Germline V lookup: CDR1 DFQATT, CDR2 SNEGSKA (reference sequence). This CDR3 is CSARTPLAGTTDTQYF. The CDR3 bases are TGCAGTGCTAGGACCCCACTAGCGGGGACCACAGATACGCAGTATTTT.

This clone occurred many times. The genes are TRBV20-1 and TRBJ1-6; D is perhaps TRBD1 (5 bases). CDR1 DFQATT and CDR2 SNEGSKA come from the germline V gene (reference sequence). The CDR3 has 11 residues. V gave up 3 bases and J gave up 8 bases, with 5 bases separating them. In nucleotides, the CDR3 is TGCAGTGCTAGGGGGGATTCACCCCTCCACTTT. Translation gives CSARGDSPLHF.

A remark on this clone: A much bigger clone sits one base away, suggesting this may be a read error. Other DNA variants within this sample encode the same CDR3. The V call is TRBV7-2, the J call TRBJ1-1, with TRBD1 matching over 11 bases. The CDR3 contains 13 residues. The germline V gene encodes CDR1 SGHTA and CDR2 FQGNSA. CDR3 nucleotide sequence: TGTGCCAGCAGCTTCAGGGACAGGGGGGAAGCCTTCTTT. This translates into CASSFRDRGEAFF. The entire variable domain, with the rest obtained from reference TRBV7-2 and TRBJ1-1, is as follows: GAGVSQSPSNKVTEKGKDVELRCDPISGHTALYWYRQSLGQGLEFLIYFQGNSAPDKSGLPSDRFSAERTGGSVSTLTIQRTQQEDSAVYLCASSFRDRGEAFFGQGTRLTVV.

This clone was seen many times. This sequence joins TRBV19 and TRBJ1-6, with 7 positions matching TRBD1. The CDR3 has 15 amino acids. V shed 5 bases and J 9 bases; nucleotides not matched to a gene: 10. The germline V gene has CDR1 LNHDA and CDR2 SQIVND (reference sequence). CDR3 bases: TGTGCCAGTAGTCCAACACAGGGGTTTGGTTCACCCCTCCACTTT. This gives the protein CASSPTQGFGSPLHF.

In this sample, this clone turned up many times. This chain links TRBV5-8 with TRBJ1-4; D might be TRBD1 (5 bases). V was trimmed by 4 bases and J by 8 bases, leaving 18 bases between them. This CDR3 spans 15 amino acids. From germline, CDR1 is SGHTS and CDR2 YDEGEE. In DNA form, the CDR3 reads TGTGCCAGCAGCCCGGGGAGGGGACGGAAGGAAAAACTGTTTTTT. Its protein product is CASSPGRGRKEKLFF.

At least ten counts were recorded for this clone. The V and J genes are TRBV6-5 and TRBJ2-1; 7 bases map to TRBD2. Trimming at V came to 1 base and at J to 6 bases, leaving 3 bases not matched to a gene. Germline CDR1 and CDR2: MNHEY and SVGAGI. The CDR3 is 14 residues long. The DNA of the CDR3 is TGTGCCAGCAGTTACTGGGGGGGGGGCAATGAGCAGTTCTTC. As protein: CASSYWGGGNEQFF.

CDR3 region: CARSSLGTGGSRTQHF. Written as DNA, the CDR3 is TGTGCCAGAAGTAGTTTGGGGACAGGGGGTAGTCGGACCCAGCATTTT. V gene TRBV28 combines with J gene TRBJ1-5, with 11 bases aligning to TRBD1. Germline loops: CDR1 MDHEN, CDR2 SYDVKM. Losses at the gene ends were 9 bases for V and 11 bases for J; bases not matched to a gene: 18. This CDR3 spans 16 amino acids.

This clone occurred many times. V and J are TRBV2 and TRBJ2-1, with 8 positions matching TRBD2. Trimming at V came to 8 bases and at J to 5 bases, leaving 5 bases not matched to a gene. CDR1 is SNHLY and CDR2 is FYNNEI in the germline V gene. This CDR3 has 13 amino acids. The CDR3 region is CASGTSGNNEQFF. DNA for the CDR3: TGTGCCAGCGGAACTAGCGGAAACAATGAGCAGTTCTTC.

This clone occurred many times. V gene TRBV2 combines with J gene TRBJ1-3; 8 positions agree with TRBD1. The CDR3 length is 15 residues. After removal of 4 bases from V and 0 bases from J, the junction contained 2 bases not matched to a gene. CDR1 is SNHLY and CDR2 is FYNNEI in the germline V gene. The CDR3 here is CASSGQGHSGNTIYF. DNA for the CDR3: TGTGCCAGCAGTGGACAGGGGCACTCTGGAAACACCATATATTTT.

In this sample, this clone turned up many times. The chain combines TRBV19 with TRBJ1-5; D not resolved. The CDR3 runs 16 residues. Trimming shortened V by 2 bases and J by 1 base, and 12 bases separated the two germline ends. Germline-derived CDR1 and CDR2 are LNHDA and SQIVND (reference sequence). CDR3 coding DNA: TGTGCCAGTAGTATACTGGCTCCCGGGAGCAATCAGCCCCAGCATTTT. Protein product: CASSILAPGSNQPQHF.

This clone was seen many times. The chain combines TRBV29-1 with TRBJ1-4; D may be TRBD1 (5 bases). This CDR3 contains 13 residues. V was cut by 4 bases and J by 8 bases, with 14 bases left in between. Germline V gene data show CDR1 as SQVTM and CDR2 as ANQGSEA. The CDR3 nucleotides are TGCAGCGTTGTAGGGCAATGGGGGGAAAAACTGTTTTTT. Its protein is CSVVGQWGEKLFF.

This clone was seen a few times. It may be a read error: a sequence one base away is much more abundant. This chain joins TRBV9 and TRBJ2-3; a weak D match, TRBD1 (5 bases). The germline V gene encodes CDR1 SGDLS and CDR2 YYNGEE. This CDR3 has 15 amino acids. In DNA, the CDR3 is TGTGACAGCAGCGTAGAGCCAGGGCCGGTGGATACGCAGTATTTT. Translating gives CDSSVEPGPVDTQYF.

The table lists this clone with many counts. The chain employs TRBV5-1 and TRBJ1-4; D is ambiguous. The CDR3 sequence is 16 residues long. Trimming stripped 0 bases from V and 8 bases from J, with 17 bases between. Germline V gene sequence: CDR1 SGHRS, CDR2 YFSETQ. CDR3 bases: TGCGCCAGCAGCTTGGAGTTGGCATCCGCGGCGGAAAAACTGTTTTTT. Its protein is CASSLELASAAEKLFF.

This clone showed up many times. The chain joins TRBV5-1 to TRBJ2-4; 8 bases map to TRBD1. CDR1 is SGHRS, CDR2 YFSETQ, per germline. V lost 3 bases to trimming and J lost 6 bases; unmatched junction nucleotides: 5. The CDR3 extends over 14 amino acids. CDR3 DNA: TGCGCCAGCAGCTCAAGGACAGGGATAAACATTCAGTACTTC. Translating gives CASSSRTGINIQYF. Supplemented by reference TRBV5-1 and TRBJ2-4, the full variable domain reads KAGVTQTPRYLIKTRGQQVTLSCSPISGHRSVSWYQQTPGQGLQFLFEYFSETQRNKGNFPGRFSGRQFSNSRSEMNVSTLELGDSALYLCASSSRTGINIQYFGAGTRLSVL.

There are many counts of this clone. V is TRBV5-4 and J is TRBJ1-1, with D perhaps TRBD1 (6 bases). Per germline, CDR1 SGHNT and CDR2 YYREEE (reference sequence). Between the trimmed V and J ends, which lost 2 bases and 3 bases, there was a span of 23 bases. This CDR3 comprises 18 residues. The CDR3 bases are TGTGCCAGCAGCTTTCTTTTTGGGGGCTCCCCAAGGGACACTGAAGCTTTCTTT. Translation: CASSFLFGGSPRDTEAFF.

The sample holds many counts of this clone. The same CDR3 can be traced to other DNA sequences in this sample. V gene TRBV9 combines with J gene TRBJ2-2; TRBD2 aligns across 12 bases. CDR1 is SGDLS, CDR2 YYNGEE, per germline. CDR3 length: 20 residues. V shed 2 bases, J shed 3 bases, and the junction held 14 bases outside the gene matches. Here the CDR3 DNA reads TGTGCCAGCAGCGTTCCAGCCGGGACTAGCGGGCCAGATTACACCGGGGAGCTGTTTTTT. This translates into CASSVPAGTSGPDYTGELFF. The whole variable domain, filled in from reference TRBV9 and TRBJ2-2, reads DSGVTQTPKHLITATGQRVTLRCSPRSGDLSVYWYQQSLDQGLQFLIQYYNGEERAKGNILERFSAQQFPDLHSELNLSSLELGDSALYFCASSVPAGTSGPDYTGELFFGEGSRLTVL.

This clone appeared many times. This specimen includes other DNA sequences encoding the same CDR3. The chain links TRBV20-1 to TRBJ2-7, with TRBD1 matching 7 bases. The CDR3 length is 14 residues. The V segment lost 1 base and the J segment 4 bases; nucleotides outside the gene matches: 7. Germline V gene lookup returns CDR1 DFQATT and CDR2 SNEGSKA (reference sequence). This chain's CDR3 is CSARAPTGRYEQYF. The CDR3 bases are TGCAGTGCTAGAGCGCCGACAGGGCGGTACGAGCAGTACTTC.

This clone has at least ten counts. This chain joins TRBV28 and TRBJ2-1; no definite D call. CDR1 and CDR2 from the germline V gene are MDHEN and SYDVKM. Trimming took off 3 bases at V and 2 bases at J, with 11 bases between the two ends. The CDR3 is 15 amino acids. In DNA form, the CDR3 reads TGTGCCAGCAGTTTTCGTTCTCTAGCCTACAATGAGCAGTTCTTC. Residues: CASSFRSLAYNEQFF.

Note on this clone: This may be a read error: a much more frequent sequence differs by one nucleotide. V gene TRBV10-3 combines with J gene TRBJ1-4; D remains unclear. CDR3 size: 15 residues. Germline CDR1 reads ENHRY; CDR2 reads SYGVKD. Written as DNA, the CDR3 is TGTGCCATCAGCGCGACGGACGCAACTAATCAAAAACTGTTTTTT. It encodes CAISATDATNQKLFF.

This clone was recorded at least ten times. This chain connects TRBV20-1 to TRBJ2-3; 12 nucleotides match TRBD2. This CDR3 spans 17 amino acids. V shed 6 bases and J 0 bases; nucleotides not matched to a gene: 10. The germline gives CDR1 DFQATT, CDR2 SNEGSKA (reference sequence). Written as DNA, the CDR3 is TGCAGTGCCCTCGGACTAGCGGGGATGACTAGCACAGATACGCAGTATTTT. Translating it yields CSALGLAGMTSTDTQYF.

This clone was seen repeatedly, ten times or more. This chain joins TRBV14 and TRBJ2-1; no clear D gene. V lost 1 base to trimming and J lost 2 bases, with 9 bases between them. The CDR3 extends over 15 amino acids. CDR1 SGHDN and CDR2 FVKESK come from the germline V gene. As DNA, the CDR3 is TGTGCCAGCAGCCAAGGCACGGCGACCTACAATGAGCAGTTCTTC. It translates to CASSQGTATYNEQFF.

In its sample, this clone was seen many times. The chain recombines TRBV6-2 or TRBV6-3 with TRBJ1-5, with a tentative D call TRBD1 (6 bases). Trimming shortened V by 0 bases and J by 1 base, and 7 bases separated the two germline ends. The CDR3 contains 15 residues. Looked up from germline, CDR1 is MNHEY and CDR2 is SVGEGT. The chain's CDR3 is CASSYSRGSNQPQHF. The CDR3 DNA reads as TGTGCCAGCAGTTACTCGAGGGGGAGCAATCAGCCCCAGCATTTT.